This TCR beta chain was recovered during a study of T cell repertoires in cytomegalovirus infection (dated by TCRdb to about 2019). About the full investigation: Because public TCR beta signatures pointed to carriage of CMV infection together with the matching HLA type, the HLA type of each donor mattered for the analysis. Overall study results and their limits: The ex vivo response was dominated by HLA-C-restricted CMV-specific TCR beta clonotypes, and the single most frequent clonotype in two of eight donors was supplied by these HLA-C-restricted clonotypes. Carriers of CMV infection plus the relevant HLA type were discriminated by the cumulative frequency of public TCR beta family members in the study cohort and in an independent roughly 370-donor cohort.

CDR1 and CDR2, per the germline V gene, are SGHAT and FQNNGV. The CDR3 runs 15 amino acids, cysteine and phenylalanine included. The DNA shown is the 45-base CDR3, in frame from base 1. V lost 5 bases and J lost 6 bases; the stretch between them is 17 bases long. TCRdb shows the sequencer as Illumina HiSeq 1500. TCRdb took the public reads, trimmed them with fastp at Q25, ran MiXCR for clone calling and kept in-frame beta chains. Each entry is one CDR3 protein sequence, shown with its most common DNA and genes. This sample lists 250,000 or so distinct CDR3 sequences; roughly 9.1% were detected once. Clones ranked in the top ten supply approximately 16% of the sample. This clonotype was counted many times. The clone's antigen remains unknown. No base qualities exist here, and no much larger clone lies one base off it.

This TCR came from a human donor in good health (CMV status not recorded). Some clones in this sample may be carry-over from other donors' samples. Sequenced sample: PBMCs. The chain employs TRBV11-2 and TRBJ1-5, and the D gene may be TRBD1, 5 bases matching. Read as DNA, the sequence is TGTGCCAGCAGCAGCTCGGGCCTCGGGACTCAGCCCCAGCATTTT. It translates to CASSSSGLGTQPQHF.